Sequencing of this T cell receptor beta chain was carried out in a study of blood T cells in healthy people across ages (dated by TCRdb to the mid-2010s). General notes on the study: In model experiments, template switching captured about one uniquely barcoded TCR beta cDNA molecule for every two T cells. To track age-related changes in TCR beta repertoire diversity, the study relied on deep sequencing normalized with unique cDNA molecular identifiers. Donors were grouped into four age groups: young (average roughly 17 years), middle-aged (less than 40), aged (approximately 67) and long-lived (just over 80). Two additional independent replicas of 1 million unique cDNA reads from the same blood draw were analyzed for two donors (one aged 18 to 30 and one aged 80 or older). What the authors observed across the whole study: Bulk unsorted PBMC profiling prevented conclusive comparison of naive and antigen-experienced compartments. Because the CMV infection status of the donors was unknown, age-related changes in expanded clonotypes may potentially have been confounded. A strong correlation was found between observed TCR beta diversity and the percentage of naive T cells measured by flow cytometry. Estimates of total diversity based on one million sequenced T cells were considered lower bounds and underestimates. The long-lived group showed more naive CD4+ T cells, fewer expanded clones and increased TCR diversity than the aged group, suggesting age selection. As age increased, observed TCR beta diversity per million T cells dropped in a roughly linear way, and a significant reduction was already evident by age 40.

This clonotype was counted a few times. The specificity of this receptor is unknown. The sample holds no much larger clone one base away, and base qualities are not on file. The library was obtained by 5' RACE. For sequencing, an Illumina HiSeq 2500 was employed. A second about 7 to 12 cycle PCR used a sample-barcoded 5' primer and a J-beta primer mix. A unique molecular identifier was introduced onto each TCR beta cDNA molecule by a template-switch 5' adaptor carrying 12 random nucleotides. At least 2.5 million CDR3-containing paired-end reads were obtained from each sample. All of the RNA was converted into first-strand cDNA using the Mint cDNA synthesis kit, with a TRBC-specific oligonucleotide serving as the primer. Following uracil-DNA glycosylase treatment, a first 18-cycle PCR with universal primers M1SS and BC2_uni_R was performed on all cDNA. On the study's bioinformatics: For normalization, 1 million high-quality reads, each with a distinct molecular identifier, were randomly selected from each sample. Reads sharing molecular identifiers were discarded rather than binned into consensus sequences. CDR3 identification, clonotype clustering and error correction used MiTCR with a Q25 quality threshold and the strictest error-elimination algorithm. A nonparametric unseen species model using Euler transformation provided a lower-bound estimate of total TCR beta diversity. TCRdb reprocessing: public reads trimmed at Q25 with fastp, clones called with MiXCR, in-frame beta chains kept. Here each entry gathers all rows of one CDR3 protein and keeps the most common genes and DNA. TCRdb's processing, not the study's, gives the V and J calls here. The sample table lists over 700,000 distinct CDR3 sequences, 20% to 25% of them with a count of one. The ten largest make up more than 8.5% of the sample.

The approximately 39 donors, aged about 6 to 95 years, were systemically healthy Caucasian individuals from Russia. About 9.8 milliliters of peripheral blood were drawn from each donor into EDTA-treated Vacutainer tubes. PBMCs were isolated by Ficoll-Paque density-gradient centrifugation, with at least 6 million obtained per sample. Trizol reagent was used to extract total RNA from the PBMCs, yielding at least 5.5 micrograms per sample. For every donor, an aliquot of PBMCs went through flow cytometry to measure the percentages of naive CD45RAhigh/CD27high T cells. The CDR3 spans 11 residues, from the cysteine through the phenylalanine. The sequence is cut down to CDR3 DNA, 33 bases in frame from base 1. The trim is 5 bases for V and 2 bases for J, with a gap of 7 bases between the germline ends. The CDR1 and CDR2 encoded by the germline V gene are SQVTM and ANQGSEA. The same specimen was also included in a second study, on T cells of mothers and their children. According to the second study: The donors were nine systemically healthy Caucasian individuals, made up of three mothers and their six children. cDNA synthesis consumed the entire amount of extracted RNA, loaded at approximately 1.6 ug RNA in each 15 ul reaction. In the second PCR, sample barcodes and 2-4 random nucleotides were introduced via the M1S primer. Each mother yielded over 8.5 million TCR beta CDR3 reads and each child some 3 million reads. Thymic selection similarly shapes TCR recombination output in related and unrelated pairs, with minor effect from inherited differences. Normalized repertoire overlap was always slightly but never significantly higher in related than unrelated mother-child pairs. No persistent microchimeric T cell clones were detected, at a sensitivity of around 100 clones per million clonotypes. Deep NGS was used in the study to compare the TCR beta repertoires of mothers and children and to look for features that separate related mother-child pairs from unrelated individuals. On average, the children were roughly 11 +/- 4 years old, while the mothers were about 38 +/- 4 years old. After adapter ligation was performed with NEBNext reagents, the libraries were sequenced on an Illumina HiSeq 2000 with 100+100 nt paired-end reads. Mother and child libraries were prepared a month apart and sequenced in separate runs to prevent cross-contamination. Between roughly 500,000 and 2,100,000 distinct TCR beta clonotypes were identified per donor. Naive TCR beta clonotypes were estimated from low-frequency clonotypes matched to each donor's FACS-determined naive share, without sorting.

This clonotype was sampled from a boy aged 5 to 17 in good health. The sample was blood. This chain is built from TRBV29-1 and TRBJ2-7, and TRBD1 may be the D gene, going by 5 matching bases. The CDR3 is CSVKGTYEQYF. The nucleotides are TGCAGCGTTAAGGGGACCTACGAGCAGTACTTC.